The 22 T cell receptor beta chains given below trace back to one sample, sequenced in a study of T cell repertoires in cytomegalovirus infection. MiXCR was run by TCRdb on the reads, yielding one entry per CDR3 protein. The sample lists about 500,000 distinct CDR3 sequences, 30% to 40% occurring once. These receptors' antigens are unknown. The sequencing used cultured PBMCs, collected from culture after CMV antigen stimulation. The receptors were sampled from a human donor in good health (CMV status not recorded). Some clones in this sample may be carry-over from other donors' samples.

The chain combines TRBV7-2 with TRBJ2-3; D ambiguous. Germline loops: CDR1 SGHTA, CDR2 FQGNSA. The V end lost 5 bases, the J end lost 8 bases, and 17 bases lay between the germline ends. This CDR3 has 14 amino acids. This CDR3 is CASSPPPTTGTQYF. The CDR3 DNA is TGTGCCAGCAGCCCCCCCCCCACTACGGGTACGCAGTATTTT.

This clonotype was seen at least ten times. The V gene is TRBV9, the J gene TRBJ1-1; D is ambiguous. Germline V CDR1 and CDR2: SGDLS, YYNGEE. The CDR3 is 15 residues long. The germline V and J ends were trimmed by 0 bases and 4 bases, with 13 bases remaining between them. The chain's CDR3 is CASSVGISGSTEAFF. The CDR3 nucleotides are TGTGCCAGCAGCGTAGGCATCTCCGGCAGCACTGAAGCTTTCTTT.

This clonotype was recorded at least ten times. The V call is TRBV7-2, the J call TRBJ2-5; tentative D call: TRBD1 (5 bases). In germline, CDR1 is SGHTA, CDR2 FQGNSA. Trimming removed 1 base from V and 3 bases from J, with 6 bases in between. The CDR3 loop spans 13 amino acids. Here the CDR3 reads CASSLVREETQYF. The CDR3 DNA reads TGTGCCAGCAGCTTAGTCAGGGAAGAGACCCAGTACTTC.

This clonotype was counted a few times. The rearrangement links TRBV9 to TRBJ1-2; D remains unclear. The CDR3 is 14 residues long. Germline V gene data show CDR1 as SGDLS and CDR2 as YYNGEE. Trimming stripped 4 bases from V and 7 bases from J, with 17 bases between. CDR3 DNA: TGTGCCAGCAGCCGAGACGAGACAAGCGGTGGCTACACCTTC. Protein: CASSRDETSGGYTF.

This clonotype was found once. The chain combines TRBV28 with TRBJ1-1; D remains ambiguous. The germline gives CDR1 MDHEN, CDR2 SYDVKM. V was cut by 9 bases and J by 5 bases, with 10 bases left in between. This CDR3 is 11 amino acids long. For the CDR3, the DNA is TGTGCCAGTCAACAGAAGACTGAAGCTTTCTTT. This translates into CASQQKTEAFF.

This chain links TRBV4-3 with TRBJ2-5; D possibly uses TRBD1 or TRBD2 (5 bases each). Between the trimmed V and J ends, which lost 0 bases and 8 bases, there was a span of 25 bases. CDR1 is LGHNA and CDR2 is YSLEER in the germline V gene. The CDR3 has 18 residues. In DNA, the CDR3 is TGCGCCAGCAGCCAAGATATCGGGACCGGGCGACGGTGGAGAACCCAGTACTTC. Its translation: CASSQDIGTGRRWRTQYF.

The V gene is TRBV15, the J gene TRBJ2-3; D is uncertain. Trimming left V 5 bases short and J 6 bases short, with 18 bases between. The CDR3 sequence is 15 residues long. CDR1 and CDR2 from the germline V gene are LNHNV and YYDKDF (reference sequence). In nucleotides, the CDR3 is TGTGCCACCAGCGCCGTACTGGTCGGAGAGGATACGCAGTATTTT. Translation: CATSAVLVGEDTQYF.

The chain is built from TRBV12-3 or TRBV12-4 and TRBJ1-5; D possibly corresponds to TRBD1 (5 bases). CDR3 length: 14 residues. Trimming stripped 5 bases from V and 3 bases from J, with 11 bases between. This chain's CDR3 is CASSPGRVNQPQHF. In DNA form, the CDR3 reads TGTGCCAGCAGTCCGGGACGGGTCAATCAGCCCCAGCATTTT.

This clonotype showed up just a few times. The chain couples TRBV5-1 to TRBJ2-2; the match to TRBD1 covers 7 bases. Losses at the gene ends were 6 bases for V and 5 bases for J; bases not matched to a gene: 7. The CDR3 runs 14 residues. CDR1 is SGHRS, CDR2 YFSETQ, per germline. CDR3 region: CASNLGQPTGELFF. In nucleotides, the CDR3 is TGCGCCAGCAACCTGGGACAGCCTACCGGGGAGCTGTTTTTT. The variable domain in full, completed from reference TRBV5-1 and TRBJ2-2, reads KAGVTQTPRYLIKTRGQQVTLSCSPISGHRSVSWYQQTPGQGLQFLFEYFSETQRNKGNFPGRFSGRQFSNSRSEMNVSTLELGDSALYLCASNLGQPTGELFFGEGSRLTVL.

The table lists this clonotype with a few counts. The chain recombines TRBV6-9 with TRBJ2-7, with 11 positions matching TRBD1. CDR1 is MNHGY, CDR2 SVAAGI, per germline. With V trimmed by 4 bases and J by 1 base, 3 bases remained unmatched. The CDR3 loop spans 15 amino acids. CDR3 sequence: CASSSGTGGSYEQYV. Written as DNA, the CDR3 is TGTGCCAGCAGTTCCGGGACAGGGGGTTCCTACGAGCAGTACGTC.

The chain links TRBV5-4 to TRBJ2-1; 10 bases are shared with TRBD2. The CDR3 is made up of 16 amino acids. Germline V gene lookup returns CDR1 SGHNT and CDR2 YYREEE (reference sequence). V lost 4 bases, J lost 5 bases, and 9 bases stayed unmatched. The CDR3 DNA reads TGTGCCAGCAGCCCGGTCCTAGCGGGAGTCCACAATGAGCAGTTCTTC. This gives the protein CASSPVLAGVHNEQFF.

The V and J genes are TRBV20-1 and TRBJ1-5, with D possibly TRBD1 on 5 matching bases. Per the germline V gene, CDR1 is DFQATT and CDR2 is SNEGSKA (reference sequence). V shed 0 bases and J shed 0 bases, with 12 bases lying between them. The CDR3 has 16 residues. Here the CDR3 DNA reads TGCAGTGCTAGAGATTATGCAGGGACTAGCAATCAGCCCCAGCATTTT. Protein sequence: CSARDYAGTSNQPQHF.

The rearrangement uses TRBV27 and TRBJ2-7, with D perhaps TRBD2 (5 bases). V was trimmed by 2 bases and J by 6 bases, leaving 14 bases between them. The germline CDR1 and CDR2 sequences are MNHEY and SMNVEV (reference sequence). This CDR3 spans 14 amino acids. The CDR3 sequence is CASSLALAKSEQYF. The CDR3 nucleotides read TGTGCCAGCAGTTTAGCCCTAGCTAAAAGCGAGCAGTACTTC.

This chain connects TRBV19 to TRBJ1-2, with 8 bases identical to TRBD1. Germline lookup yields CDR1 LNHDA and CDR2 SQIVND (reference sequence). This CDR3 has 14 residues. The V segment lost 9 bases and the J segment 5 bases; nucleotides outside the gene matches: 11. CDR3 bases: TGTGCCAGCAGATCGGGCCAGGGGGCTTATGGCTACACCTTC. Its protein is CASRSGQGAYGYTF.

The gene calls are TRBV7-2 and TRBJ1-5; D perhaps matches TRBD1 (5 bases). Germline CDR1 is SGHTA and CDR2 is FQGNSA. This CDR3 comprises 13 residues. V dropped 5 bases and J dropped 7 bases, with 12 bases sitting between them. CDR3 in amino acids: CASSRDSAQPQHF. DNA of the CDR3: TGTGCCAGCAGCCGAGACAGCGCGCAGCCCCAGCATTTT.

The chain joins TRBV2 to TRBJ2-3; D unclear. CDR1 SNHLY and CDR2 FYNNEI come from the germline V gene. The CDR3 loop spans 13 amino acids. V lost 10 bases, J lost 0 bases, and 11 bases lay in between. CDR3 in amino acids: CAIQNGSTDTQYF. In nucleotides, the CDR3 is TGTGCCATTCAAAACGGGAGCACAGATACGCAGTATTTT.

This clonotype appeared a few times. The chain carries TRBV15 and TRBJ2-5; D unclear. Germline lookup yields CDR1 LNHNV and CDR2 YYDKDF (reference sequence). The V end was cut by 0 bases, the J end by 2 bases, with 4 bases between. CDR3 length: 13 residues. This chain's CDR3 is CATSRDRQETQYF. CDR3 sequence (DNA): TGTGCCACCAGCAGAGACAGACAAGAGACCCAGTACTTC.

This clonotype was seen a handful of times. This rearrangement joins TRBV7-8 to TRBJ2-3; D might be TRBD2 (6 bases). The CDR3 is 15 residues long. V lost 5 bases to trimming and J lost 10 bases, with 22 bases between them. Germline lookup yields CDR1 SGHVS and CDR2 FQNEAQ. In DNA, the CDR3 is TGTGCCAGCAGCGGCAGGGAGGTGGGGGATATCGCGCAGTATTTT. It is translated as CASSGREVGDIAQYF.

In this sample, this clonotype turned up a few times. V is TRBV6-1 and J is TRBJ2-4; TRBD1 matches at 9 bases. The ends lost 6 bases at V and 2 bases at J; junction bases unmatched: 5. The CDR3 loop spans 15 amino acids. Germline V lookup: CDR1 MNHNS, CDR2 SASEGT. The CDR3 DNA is TGTGCCAGCAGACCCGGGACAGGGCCCAAAAACATTCAGTACTTC. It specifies CASRPGTGPKNIQYF.

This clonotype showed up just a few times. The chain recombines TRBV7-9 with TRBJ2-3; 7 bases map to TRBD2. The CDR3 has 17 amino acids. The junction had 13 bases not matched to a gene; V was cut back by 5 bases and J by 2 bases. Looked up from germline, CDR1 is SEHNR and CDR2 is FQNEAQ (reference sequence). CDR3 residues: CASSQSGTMALTDTQYF. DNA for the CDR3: TGTGCCAGCAGCCAATCCGGGACTATGGCCCTCACAGATACGCAGTATTTT.

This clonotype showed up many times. For the CDR3, the DNA is TGTGCCAGCAGTCCCGATGACGGGACATTCTCTGAAGCTTTCTTT. This sequence encodes CASSPDDGTFSEAFF. The chain joins TRBV6-2 or TRBV6-3 to TRBJ1-1; perhaps TRBD1 as D (6 bases). The V and J ends lost 5 bases and 6 bases respectively, with 19 bases between them. The CDR3 totals 15 residues. Germline V gives CDR1 MNHEY, CDR2 SVGEGT.

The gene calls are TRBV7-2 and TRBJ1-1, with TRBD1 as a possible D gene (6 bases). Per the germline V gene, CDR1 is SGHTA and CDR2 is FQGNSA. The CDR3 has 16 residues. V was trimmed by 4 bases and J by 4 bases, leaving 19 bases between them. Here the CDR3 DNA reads TGTGCCAGCAGCTCTGTAGGGGGTTGGGGGCCCACTGAAGCTTTCTTT. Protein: CASSSVGGWGPTEAFF.